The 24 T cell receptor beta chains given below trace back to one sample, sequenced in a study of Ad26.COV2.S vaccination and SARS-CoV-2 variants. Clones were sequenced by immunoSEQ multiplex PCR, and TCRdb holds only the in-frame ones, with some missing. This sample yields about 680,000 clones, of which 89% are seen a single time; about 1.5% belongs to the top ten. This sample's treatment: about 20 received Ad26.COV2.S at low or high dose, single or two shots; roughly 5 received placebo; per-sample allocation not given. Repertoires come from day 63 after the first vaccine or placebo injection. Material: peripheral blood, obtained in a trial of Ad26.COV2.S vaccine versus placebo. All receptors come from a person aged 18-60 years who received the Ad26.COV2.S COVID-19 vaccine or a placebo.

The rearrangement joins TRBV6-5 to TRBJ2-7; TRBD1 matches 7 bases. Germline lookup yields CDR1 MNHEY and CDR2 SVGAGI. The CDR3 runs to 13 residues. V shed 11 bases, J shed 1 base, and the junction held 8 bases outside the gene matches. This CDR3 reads CASTGTASYEQYF. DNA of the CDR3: TGTGCCTCAACCGGGACAGCTTCCTACGAGCAGTACTTC.

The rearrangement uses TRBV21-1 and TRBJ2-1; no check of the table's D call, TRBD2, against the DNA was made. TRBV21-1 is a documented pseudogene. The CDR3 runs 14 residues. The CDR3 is CASSKVGGSDEQFF. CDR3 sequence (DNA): TGTGCCAGCAGCAAAGTTGGCGGGAGCGATGAGCAGTTCTTC.

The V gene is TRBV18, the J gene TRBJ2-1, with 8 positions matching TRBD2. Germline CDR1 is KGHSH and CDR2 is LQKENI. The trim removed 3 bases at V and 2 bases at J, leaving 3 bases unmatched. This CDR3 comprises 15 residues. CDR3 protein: CASSPREGPYNEQFF. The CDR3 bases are TGTGCCAGCTCACCCCGGGAGGGCCCCTACAATGAGCAGTTCTTC.

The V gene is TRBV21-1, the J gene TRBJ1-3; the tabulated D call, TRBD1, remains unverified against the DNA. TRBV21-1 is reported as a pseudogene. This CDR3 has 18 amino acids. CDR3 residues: CASSSSGAGFCSGNTIYF. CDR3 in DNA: TGTGCCAGCAGCTCCTCTGGGGCCGGATTTTGCTCTGGAAACACCATATATTTT.

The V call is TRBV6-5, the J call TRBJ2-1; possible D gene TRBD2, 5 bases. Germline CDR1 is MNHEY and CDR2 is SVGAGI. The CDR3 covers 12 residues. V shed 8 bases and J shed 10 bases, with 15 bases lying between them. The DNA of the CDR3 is TGTGCCAGCTTTGAGGGTTCCTCCGAGCAGTTCTTC. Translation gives CASFEGSSEQFF.

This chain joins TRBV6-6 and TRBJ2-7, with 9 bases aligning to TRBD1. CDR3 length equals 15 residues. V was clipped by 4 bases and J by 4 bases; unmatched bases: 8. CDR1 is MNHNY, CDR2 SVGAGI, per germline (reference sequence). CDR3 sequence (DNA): TGTGCCAGCAGTTCCCCGGGACAGGGAACTTACGAGCAGTACTTC. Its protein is CASSSPGQGTYEQYF.

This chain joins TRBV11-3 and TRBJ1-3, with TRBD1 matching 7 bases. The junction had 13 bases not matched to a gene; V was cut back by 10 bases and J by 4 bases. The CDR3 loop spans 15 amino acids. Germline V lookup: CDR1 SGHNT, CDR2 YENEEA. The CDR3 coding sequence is TGTGCCACATGGACCAAGGGGGCGAACGGAAACACCATATATTTT. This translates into CATWTKGANGNTIYF.

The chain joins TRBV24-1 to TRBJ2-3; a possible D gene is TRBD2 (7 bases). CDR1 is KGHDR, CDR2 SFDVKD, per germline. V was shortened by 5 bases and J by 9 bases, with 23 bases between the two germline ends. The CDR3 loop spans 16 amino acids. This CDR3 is CATSALGGGPEATQYF. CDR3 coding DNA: TGTGCCACCAGTGCCCTTGGGGGGGGGCCCGAAGCAACGCAGTATTTT.

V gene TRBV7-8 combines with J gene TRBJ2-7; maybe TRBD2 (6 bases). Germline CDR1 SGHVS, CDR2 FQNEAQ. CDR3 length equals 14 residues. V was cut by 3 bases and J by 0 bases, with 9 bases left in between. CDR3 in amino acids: CASSFRETSYEQYF. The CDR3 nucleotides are TGTGCCAGCAGCTTCCGGGAGACCTCCTACGAGCAGTACTTC.

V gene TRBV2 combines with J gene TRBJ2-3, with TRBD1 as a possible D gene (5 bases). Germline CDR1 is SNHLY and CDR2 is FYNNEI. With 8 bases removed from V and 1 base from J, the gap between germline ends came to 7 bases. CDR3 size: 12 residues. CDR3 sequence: CASGRGTDTQYF. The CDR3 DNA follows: TGTGCCAGCGGCAGGGGCACAGATACGCAGTATTTT.

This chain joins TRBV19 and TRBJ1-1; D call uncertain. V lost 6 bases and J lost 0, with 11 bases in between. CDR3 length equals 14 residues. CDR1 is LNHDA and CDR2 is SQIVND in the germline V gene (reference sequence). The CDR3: CASRPAGVNTEAFF. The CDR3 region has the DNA TGTGCCAGTAGACCCGCAGGAGTGAACACTGAAGCTTTCTTT.

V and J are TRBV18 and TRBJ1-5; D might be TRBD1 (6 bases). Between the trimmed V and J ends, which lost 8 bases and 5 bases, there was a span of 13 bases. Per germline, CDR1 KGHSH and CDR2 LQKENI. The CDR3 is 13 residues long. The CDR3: CASTQGGDQPQHF. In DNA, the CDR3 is TGTGCCAGCACACAGGGCGGGGATCAGCCCCAGCATTTT.

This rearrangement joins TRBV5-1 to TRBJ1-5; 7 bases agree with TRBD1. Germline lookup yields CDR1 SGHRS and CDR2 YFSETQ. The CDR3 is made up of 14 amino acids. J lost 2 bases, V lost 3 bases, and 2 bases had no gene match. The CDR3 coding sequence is TGCGCCAGCAGCTCCCAGGGGGGCAATCAGCCCCAGCATTTT. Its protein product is CASSSQGGNQPQHF.

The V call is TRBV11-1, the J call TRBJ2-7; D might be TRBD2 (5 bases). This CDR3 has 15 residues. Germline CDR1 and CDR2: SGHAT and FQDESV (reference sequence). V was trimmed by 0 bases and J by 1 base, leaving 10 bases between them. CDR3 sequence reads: CASSLAGVGSYEQYF. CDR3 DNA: TGTGCCAGCAGCTTAGCGGGAGTCGGGTCCTACGAGCAGTACTTC.

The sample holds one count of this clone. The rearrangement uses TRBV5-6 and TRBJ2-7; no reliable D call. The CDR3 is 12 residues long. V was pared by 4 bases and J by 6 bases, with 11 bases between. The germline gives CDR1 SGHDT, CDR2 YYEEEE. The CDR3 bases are TGTGCCAGCAGCGAGCAGCCGCTCGAGCAGTACTTC. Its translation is CASSEQPLEQYF.

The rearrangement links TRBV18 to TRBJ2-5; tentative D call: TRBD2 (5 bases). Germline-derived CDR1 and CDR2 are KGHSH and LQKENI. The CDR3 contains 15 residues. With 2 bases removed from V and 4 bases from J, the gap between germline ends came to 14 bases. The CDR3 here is CASSPVASLRETQYF. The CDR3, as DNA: TGTGCCAGCTCACCAGTGGCTAGCCTCCGAGAGACCCAGTACTTC.

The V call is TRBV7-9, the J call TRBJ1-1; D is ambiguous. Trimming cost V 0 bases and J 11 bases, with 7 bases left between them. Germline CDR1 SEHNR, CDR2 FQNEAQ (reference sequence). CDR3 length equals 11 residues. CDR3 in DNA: TGTGCCAGCAGCTTAGCCCTAGGCGCTTTCTTT. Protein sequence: CASSLALGAFF.

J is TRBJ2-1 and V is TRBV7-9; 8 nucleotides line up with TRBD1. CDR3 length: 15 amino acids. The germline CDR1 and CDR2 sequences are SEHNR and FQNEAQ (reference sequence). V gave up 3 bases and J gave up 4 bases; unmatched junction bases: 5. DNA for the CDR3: TGTGCCAGCAGCTTCGTACAGGGGGAGTACAATGAGCAGTTCTTC. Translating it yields CASSFVQGEYNEQFF.

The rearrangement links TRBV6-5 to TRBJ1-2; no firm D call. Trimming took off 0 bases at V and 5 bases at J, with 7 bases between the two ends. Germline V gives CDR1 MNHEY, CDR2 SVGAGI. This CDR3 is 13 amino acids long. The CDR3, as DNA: TGTGCCAGCAGTTACTCATTTCGTTATGGCTACACCTTC. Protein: CASSYSFRYGYTF.

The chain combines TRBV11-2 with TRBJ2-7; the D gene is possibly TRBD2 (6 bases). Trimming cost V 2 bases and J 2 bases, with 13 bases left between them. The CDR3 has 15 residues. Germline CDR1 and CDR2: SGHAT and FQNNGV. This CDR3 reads CASSLPGTLAYEQYF. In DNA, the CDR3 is TGTGCCAGCAGCTTACCCGGGACTCTAGCCTACGAGCAGTACTTC.

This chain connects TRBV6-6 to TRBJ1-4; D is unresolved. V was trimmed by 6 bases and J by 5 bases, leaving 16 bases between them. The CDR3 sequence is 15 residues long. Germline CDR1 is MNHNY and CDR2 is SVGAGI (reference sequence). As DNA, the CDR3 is TGTGCCAGCAGAACAACCGCAGGCCTGAATGAAAAACTGTTTTTT. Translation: CASRTTAGLNEKLFF.

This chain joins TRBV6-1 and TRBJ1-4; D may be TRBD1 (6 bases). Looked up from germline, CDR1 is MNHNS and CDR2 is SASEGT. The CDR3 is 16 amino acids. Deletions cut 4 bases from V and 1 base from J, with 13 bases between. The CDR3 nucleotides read TGTGCCAGCAGTGGGTGGGACATGGTAACTAATGAAAAACTGTTTTTT. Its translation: CASSGWDMVTNEKLFF.

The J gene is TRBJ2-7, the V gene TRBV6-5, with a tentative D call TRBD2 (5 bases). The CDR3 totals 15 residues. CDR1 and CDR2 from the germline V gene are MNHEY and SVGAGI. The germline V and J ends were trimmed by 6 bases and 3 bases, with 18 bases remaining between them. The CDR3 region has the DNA TGTGCCAGCAGCCGGTCTAGCATTACGGTCTACGAGCAGTACTTC. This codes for CASSRSSITVYEQYF.

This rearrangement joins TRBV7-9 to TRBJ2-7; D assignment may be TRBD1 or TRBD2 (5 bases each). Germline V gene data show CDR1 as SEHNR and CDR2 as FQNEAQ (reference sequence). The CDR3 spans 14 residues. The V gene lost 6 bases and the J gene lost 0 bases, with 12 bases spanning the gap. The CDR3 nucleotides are TGTGCCAGCAGTTTTTCTGGGGGCTCCTACGAGCAGTACTTC. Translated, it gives CASSFSGGSYEQYF.